Each of the 24 T cell receptor beta chains below was sequenced from the same sample in a study of identical twins. TCRdb re-analysed the 5' RACE reads in MiXCR, keeping a single row per CDR3 protein. The sample lists approximately 150,000 distinct CDR3 sequences, under 4.5% occurring once. The sample taken for sequencing was memory T cells sorted from blood. All receptors come from a man aged 18 to 29 in good health.

This clonotype was found many times. CDR3 nucleotides: TGTGCCAGCACCAACGATCTGAACACCGGGGAGCTGTTTTTT. Its translation: CASTNDLNTGELFF. The gene calls are TRBV6-1 and TRBJ2-2; D unclear. Per the germline V gene, CDR1 is MNHNS and CDR2 is SASEGT. V lost 7 bases and J 1 base, leaving 10 bases between the germline ends. CDR3 size: 14 residues.

This clonotype has ten or more counts. CDR3: CASSPTYTGGQETQYF. The DNA for the CDR3 is TGTGCCAGCAGCCCCACCTATACAGGGGGTCAAGAGACCCAGTACTTC. V is TRBV7-6 and J is TRBJ2-5, with TRBD1 matching 8 bases. The CDR3 sequence is 16 residues long. Germline CDR1 reads SGHVS; CDR2 reads FNYEAQ. J gave up 2 bases and V 5 bases, and 10 bases lay outside the gene matches. Supplemented by reference TRBV7-6 and TRBJ2-5, the full variable domain reads GAGVSQSPRYKVTKRGQDVALRCDPISGHVSLYWYRQALGQGPEFLTYFNYEAQQDKSGLPNDRFSAERPEGSISTLTIQRTEQRDSAMYRCASSPTYTGGQETQYFGPGTRLLVL.

This clonotype appeared many times. CDR3 bases: TGTGCCAGCTACCTCAGGGGGGGCGCAGATCAGCCCCAGCATTTT. Amino acids: CASYLRGGADQPQHF. The V call is TRBV28, the J call TRBJ1-5; 7 positions match TRBD1. The CDR3 is 15 residues long. Trimming removed 8 bases from V and 5 bases from J; junction bases left unmatched: 12. In germline, CDR1 is MDHEN, CDR2 SYDVKM.

This clonotype occurred many times. The J gene is TRBJ2-7, the V gene TRBV18; D remains unclear. CDR3 length: 14 amino acids. Germline V gene sequence: CDR1 KGHSH, CDR2 LQKENI. Between the trimmed V and J ends, which lost 3 bases and 5 bases, there was a span of 14 bases. This CDR3 is CASSPQPPGHEQYF. CDR3 nucleotide sequence: TGTGCCAGCTCACCTCAACCCCCGGGCCACGAGCAGTACTTC.

At least ten counts were recorded for this clonotype. The chain couples TRBV6-1 to TRBJ2-1; possibly TRBD1 for D (6 bases). Germline CDR1 is MNHNS and CDR2 is SASEGT. Between the trimmed V and J ends, which lost 6 bases and 7 bases, there was a span of 19 bases. This CDR3 contains 15 residues. As DNA, the CDR3 is TGTGCCAGCAGCCCACAGGGTCTACTAGGGAATGAGCAGTTCTTC. Amino acid sequence: CASSPQGLLGNEQFF.

In this sample, this clonotype turned up many times. The V call is TRBV7-2, the J call TRBJ2-1; D gene uncertain. The CDR3 extends over 15 amino acids. The germline V and J ends were trimmed by 2 bases and 0 bases, with 8 bases remaining between them. Germline-derived CDR1 and CDR2 are SGHTA and FQGNSA. CDR3 in amino acids: CASSLPLISYNEQFF. The CDR3 nucleotides read TGTGCCAGCAGCTTACCCCTAATCTCCTACAATGAGCAGTTCTTC.

The table lists this clonotype with many counts. CDR3 in amino acids: CASSQAGYSQYF. CDR3 DNA sequence: TGTGCCAGCAGCCAAGCCGGTTATTCCCAGTACTTC. This chain joins TRBV14 and TRBJ2-5; no clear D. The CDR3 covers 12 residues. Trimming took 1 base from V and 9 from J, leaving 9 bases between them. Germline assignment: CDR1 SGHDN and CDR2 FVKESK.

This clonotype showed up many times. This chain uses TRBV5-1 with TRBJ1-1, with D maybe TRBD1 (5 bases). This CDR3 region has 12 residues. V shed 5 bases and J shed 8 bases, with 13 bases lying between them. Germline values: CDR1 SGHRS, CDR2 YFSETQ. The CDR3 protein is CASRGVGREAFF. For the CDR3, the DNA is TGCGCCAGCAGGGGGGTCGGCCGGGAAGCTTTCTTT. Together with reference TRBV5-1 and TRBJ1-1, the CDR3 gives the full variable domain: KAGVTQTPRYLIKTRGQQVTLSCSPISGHRSVSWYQQTPGQGLQFLFEYFSETQRNKGNFPGRFSGRQFSNSRSEMNVSTLELGDSALYLCASRGVGREAFFGQGTRLTVV.

There are many counts of this clonotype. V and J are TRBV20-1 and TRBJ1-1; D perhaps matches TRBD1 (6 bases). Per the germline V gene, CDR1 is DFQATT and CDR2 is SNEGSKA (reference sequence). The CDR3 totals 16 residues. V gave up 5 bases and J gave up 1 base, with 20 bases separating them. The CDR3 bases are TGCAGTGCTCCCCACAGGGTCAGAGGACCGAACACTGAAGCTTTCTTT. This sequence encodes CSAPHRVRGPNTEAFF.

This clonotype came up many times. The chain couples TRBV28 to TRBJ2-5; D not certain. V lost 6 bases, J lost 1 base, and 9 bases lay in between. There are 13 residues in the CDR3. CDR1 is MDHEN, CDR2 SYDVKM, per germline. The chain's CDR3 is CASRDRSQETQYF. The CDR3 nucleotides are TGTGCCAGCAGAGACCGCAGCCAAGAGACCCAGTACTTC.

This clonotype was counted at least ten times. The chain carries TRBV29-1 and TRBJ2-7, with a possible D match to TRBD1 (5 bases). The CDR3 length is 19 residues. V shed 6 bases and J shed 0 bases, with 30 bases lying between them. The germline V gene has CDR1 SQVTM and CDR2 ANQGSEA. This CDR3 reads CSVTLKWGVLESGSYEQYF. The CDR3 DNA reads as TGCAGCGTGACCCTCAAATGGGGCGTACTTGAGTCTGGCTCCTACGAGCAGTACTTC.

This clonotype was seen at least ten times. J is TRBJ1-4 and V is TRBV5-1; D perhaps matches TRBD1 (5 bases). From germline, CDR1 is SGHRS and CDR2 YFSETQ. The CDR3 sequence is 13 residues long. V lost 6 bases and J 6 bases, leaving 12 bases between the germline ends. DNA for the CDR3: TGCGCCAGCAAGGGCCGAGGGGATGAAAAACTGTTTTTT. It translates to CASKGRGDEKLFF.

In its sample, this clonotype was seen many times. J is TRBJ1-5 and V is TRBV2, with no clear D. Germline lookup yields CDR1 SNHLY and CDR2 FYNNEI. The CDR3 has 14 residues. V dropped 3 bases and J dropped 4 bases, with 10 bases sitting between them. This CDR3 is CASSDRTVNQPQHF. The CDR3 nucleotides are TGTGCCAGCAGTGACCGGACGGTGAATCAGCCCCAGCATTTT.

This chain links TRBV5-1 with TRBJ2-5, with D unclear. V was trimmed by 0 bases and J by 3 bases, leaving 6 bases between them. The CDR3 length is 13 residues. The V gene's germline CDR1 is SGHRS and CDR2 YFSETQ. The CDR3 nucleotides read TGCGCCAGCAGCTTGGGTGGGGAAGAGACCCAGTACTTC. It yields the protein CASSLGGEETQYF.

This clonotype has ten or more counts. V and J are TRBV11-2 and TRBJ2-7; the D gene is possibly TRBD1 (6 bases). Trimming took 4 bases from V and 9 from J, leaving 16 bases between them. CDR3 length: 13 residues. Looked up from germline, CDR1 is SGHAT and CDR2 is FQNNGV. The CDR3 sequence: CASSSYRENGQYV. The CDR3 region has the DNA TGTGCCAGCAGCTCCTACAGGGAAAACGGGCAGTACGTC.

The CDR3 DNA is TGTGCCAGCAGTTACCCAGCGGGAGCGAACTCCTACAATGAGCAGTTCTTC. It is translated as CASSYPAGANSYNEQFF. This chain uses TRBV6-2 or TRBV6-3 with TRBJ2-1; 8 positions agree with TRBD2. V lost 2 bases to trimming and J lost 0 bases; unmatched junction nucleotides: 6. The CDR3 totals 17 residues. Germline assignment: CDR1 MNHEY and CDR2 SVGEGT.

In this sample, this clonotype turned up a few times. V is TRBV12-5 and J is TRBJ1-1; 7 nucleotides match TRBD1. The CDR3 runs 14 residues. Germline V gives CDR1 LGHNT, CDR2 FRNRAP. Losses at the gene ends were 6 bases for V and 1 base for J; bases not matched to a gene: 5. The CDR3 nucleotides read TGTGCTAGTGGACGCGGGACAGCGAACACTGAAGCTTTCTTT. It yields the protein CASGRGTANTEAFF.

This clonotype was recorded at least ten times. The chain joins TRBV28 to TRBJ2-6, with 9 nucleotides matching TRBD2. The CDR3 is 16 residues long. Germline V gene lookup returns CDR1 MDHEN and CDR2 SYDVKM. V lost 6 bases and J lost 2; bases outside the gene matches: 5. DNA of the CDR3: TGTGCCAGCAGGGTATCTAGCGGGACTGGGGCCAACGTCCTGACTTTC. Encoded protein: CASRVSSGTGANVLTF.

This clonotype was picked up a small number of times. CDR3 loop: CAWSVGGTARETQYF. CDR3 bases: TGTGCCTGGAGTGTAGGGGGGACAGCTAGGGAGACCCAGTACTTC. This chain joins TRBV30 and TRBJ2-5; weak D call: TRBD1 (7 bases). From germline, CDR1 is GTSNPN and CDR2 SVGIG (reference sequence). Deletions cut 0 bases from V and 5 bases from J, with 16 bases between. The CDR3 loop spans 15 amino acids.

This clonotype was counted at least ten times. The chain joins TRBV4-2 to TRBJ2-7; a weak D match, TRBD2 (6 bases). From germline, CDR1 is LGHNA and CDR2 YNFKEQ. The CDR3 sequence is 14 residues long. Trimming took off 0 bases at V and 6 bases at J, with 12 bases between the two ends. CDR3 protein: CASSQDLTSGEQYF. CDR3 in DNA: TGTGCCAGCAGCCAAGATTTGACTAGTGGCGAGCAGTACTTC.

V is TRBV6-5 and J is TRBJ1-5; D gene unclear. This CDR3 is built from 16 residues. The germline V and J ends were trimmed by 0 bases and 3 bases, with 12 bases remaining between them. The V gene's germline CDR1 is MNHEY and CDR2 SVGAGI. CDR3 in DNA: TGTGCCAGCAGTTACTCTATAAAGACCGCCAATCAGCCCCAGCATTTT. It specifies CASSYSIKTANQPQHF.

This clonotype occurred many times. This rearrangement joins TRBV12-3 or TRBV12-4 to TRBJ2-7; D is possibly TRBD2 (5 bases). The CDR3 contains 15 residues. Trimming shortened V by 8 bases and J by 0 bases, and 17 bases separated the two germline ends. This chain's CDR3 is CASLLGDGISYEQYF. CDR3 sequence (DNA): TGTGCCAGCCTCCTCGGTGACGGGATCTCCTACGAGCAGTACTTC.

This clonotype has ten or more counts. This rearrangement joins TRBV7-9 to TRBJ2-7; D may correspond to TRBD1 or TRBD2 (5 bases each). The CDR3 spans 13 residues. The germline V gene has CDR1 SEHNR and CDR2 FQNEAQ (reference sequence). V gave up 2 bases and J gave up 4 bases, with 9 bases separating them. The CDR3 coding sequence is TGTGCCAGCAGCTTAAGTGGGGGATACGAGCAGTACTTC. This encodes CASSLSGGYEQYF.

The table lists this clonotype with many counts. The chain has TRBV6-5 and TRBJ2-1, with 8 bases aligning to TRBD2. Germline trimming cut 2 bases from V and 9 bases from J; bases unmatched to any gene: 9. CDR3 length: 15 amino acids. Germline V CDR1 and CDR2: MNHEY, SVGAGI. CDR3 DNA: TGTGCCAGCAGTTACCCCTCGGGAGGGAGGACTGAGCAGTTCTTC. This codes for CASSYPSGGRTEQFF.